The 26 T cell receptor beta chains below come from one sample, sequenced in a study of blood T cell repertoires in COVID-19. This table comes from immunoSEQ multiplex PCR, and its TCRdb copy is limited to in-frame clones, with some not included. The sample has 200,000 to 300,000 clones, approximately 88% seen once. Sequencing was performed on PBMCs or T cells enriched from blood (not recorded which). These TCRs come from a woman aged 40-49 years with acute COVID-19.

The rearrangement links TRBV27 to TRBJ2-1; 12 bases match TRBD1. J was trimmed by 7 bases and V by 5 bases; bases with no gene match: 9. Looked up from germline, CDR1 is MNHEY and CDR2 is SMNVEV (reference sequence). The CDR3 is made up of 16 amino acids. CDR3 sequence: CASSHPGTGGGNEQFF. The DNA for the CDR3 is TGTGCCAGCAGTCATCCCGGGACAGGGGGCGGGAATGAGCAGTTCTTC.

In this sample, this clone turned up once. CDR3 in DNA: TGTGCCAGTAGTATCCCGCAGGGAACCTATGGCTACACCTTC. This sequence encodes CASSIPQGTYGYTF. The V gene is TRBV19, the J gene TRBJ1-2; D is perhaps TRBD1 (5 bases). CDR3 length equals 14 residues. V was clipped by 3 bases and J by 4 bases, with 12 bases between them. CDR1 is LNHDA, CDR2 SQIVND, per germline (reference sequence). Filled out from reference TRBV19 and TRBJ1-2, the complete variable domain reads DGGITQSPKYLFRKEGQNVTLSCEQNLNHDAMYWYRQDPGQGLRLIYYSQIVNDFQKGDIAEGYSVSREKKESFPLTVTSAQKNPTAFYLCASSIPQGTYGYTFGSGTRLTVV.

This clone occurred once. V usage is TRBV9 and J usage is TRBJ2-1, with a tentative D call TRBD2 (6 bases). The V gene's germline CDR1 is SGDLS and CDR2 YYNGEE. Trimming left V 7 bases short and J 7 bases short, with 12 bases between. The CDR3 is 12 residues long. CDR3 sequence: CASGRPHNEQFF. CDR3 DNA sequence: TGTGCCAGCGGGAGGCCCCATAATGAGCAGTTCTTC.

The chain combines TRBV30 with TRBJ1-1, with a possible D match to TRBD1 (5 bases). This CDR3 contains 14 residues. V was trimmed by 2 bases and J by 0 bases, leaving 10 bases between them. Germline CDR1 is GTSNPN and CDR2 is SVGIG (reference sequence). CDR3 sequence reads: CAWSRTNLNTEAFF. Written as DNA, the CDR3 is TGTGCCTGGAGTCGGACAAATTTGAACACTGAAGCTTTCTTT.

The CDR3 sequence is CASSQFPPAGDDSYNEQFF. The DNA for the CDR3 is TGCGCCAGCAGCCAATTTCCGCCAGCGGGAGATGACTCCTACAATGAGCAGTTCTTC. V and J are TRBV4-1 and TRBJ2-1; 8 bases agree with TRBD2. Germline loops: CDR1 MGHRA, CDR2 YSYEKL. J lost 0 bases, V lost 2 bases, and 12 bases had no gene match. The CDR3 length is 19 residues.

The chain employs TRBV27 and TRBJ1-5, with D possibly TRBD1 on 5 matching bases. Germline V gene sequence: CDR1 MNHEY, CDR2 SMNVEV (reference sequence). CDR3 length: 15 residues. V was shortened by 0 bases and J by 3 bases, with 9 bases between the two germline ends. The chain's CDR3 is CASSLSRQNNQPQHF. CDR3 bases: TGTGCCAGCAGTTTATCTCGACAGAACAATCAGCCCCAGCATTTT.

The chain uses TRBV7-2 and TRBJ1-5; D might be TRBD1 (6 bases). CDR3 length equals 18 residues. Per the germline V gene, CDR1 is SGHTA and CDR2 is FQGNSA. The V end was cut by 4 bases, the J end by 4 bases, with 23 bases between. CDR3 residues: CASSSQTSPGQRNQPQHF. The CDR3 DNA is TGTGCCAGCAGCTCCCAAACGTCACCGGGACAAAGGAATCAGCCCCAGCATTTT.

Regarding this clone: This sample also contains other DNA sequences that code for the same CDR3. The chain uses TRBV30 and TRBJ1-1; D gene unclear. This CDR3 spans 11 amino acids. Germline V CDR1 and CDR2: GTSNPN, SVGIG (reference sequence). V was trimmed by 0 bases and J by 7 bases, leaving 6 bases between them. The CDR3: CAWSVRSEAFF. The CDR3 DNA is TGTGCCTGGAGTGTACGGAGTGAAGCTTTCTTT. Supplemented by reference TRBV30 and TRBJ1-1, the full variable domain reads SQTIHQWPATLVQPVGSPLSLECTVEGTSNPNLYWYRQAAGRGLQLLFYSVGIGQISSEVPQNLSASRPQDRQFILSSKKLLLSDSGFYLCAWSVRSEAFFGQGTRLTVV.

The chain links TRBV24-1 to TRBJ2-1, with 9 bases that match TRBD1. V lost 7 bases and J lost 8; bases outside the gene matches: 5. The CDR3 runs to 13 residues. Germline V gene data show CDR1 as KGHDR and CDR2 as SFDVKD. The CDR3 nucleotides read TGTGCCACCAGGGGGACAGGGATCTATGAGCAGTTCTTC. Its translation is CATRGTGIYEQFF.

The CDR3 sequence: CASSKDTNTEAFF. The CDR3 region has the DNA TGTGCCAGCAGCAAAGACACGAACACTGAAGCTTTCTTT. V is TRBV2 and J is TRBJ1-1; D is uncertain. This CDR3 comprises 13 residues. Looked up from germline, CDR1 is SNHLY and CDR2 is FYNNEI. V was cut by 6 bases and J by 1 base, with 9 bases left in between.

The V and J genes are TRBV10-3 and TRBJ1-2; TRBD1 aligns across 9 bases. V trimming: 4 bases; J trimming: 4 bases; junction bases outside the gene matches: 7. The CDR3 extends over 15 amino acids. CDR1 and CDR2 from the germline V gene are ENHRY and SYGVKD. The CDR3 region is CAISVGTGYSYGYTF. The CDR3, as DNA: TGTGCCATCAGTGTTGGGACAGGGTATTCCTATGGCTACACCTTC.

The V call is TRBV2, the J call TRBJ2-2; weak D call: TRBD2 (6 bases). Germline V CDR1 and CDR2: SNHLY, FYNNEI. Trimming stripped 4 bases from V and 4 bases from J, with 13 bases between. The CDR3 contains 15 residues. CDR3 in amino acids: CASSGFLGGTGELFF. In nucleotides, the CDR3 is TGTGCCAGCAGTGGCTTTTTGGGAGGCACCGGGGAGCTGTTTTTT.

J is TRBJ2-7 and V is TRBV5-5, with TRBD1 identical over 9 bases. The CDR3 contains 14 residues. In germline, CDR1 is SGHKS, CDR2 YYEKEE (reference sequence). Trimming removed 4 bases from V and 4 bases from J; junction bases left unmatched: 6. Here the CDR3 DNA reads TGTGCCAGCAGCGCTCAACAGGGGGCGTACGAGCAGTACGTC. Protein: CASSAQQGAYEQYV.

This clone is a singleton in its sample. CDR3 in amino acids: CASRIGPGGGGETQYF. In DNA, the CDR3 is TGCGCCAGCAGAATTGGGCCGGGGGGCGGTGGAGAGACCCAGTACTTC. The rearrangement uses TRBV5-1 and TRBJ2-5; D may be TRBD2 (7 bases). The CDR3 sequence is 16 residues long. Trimming stripped 5 bases from V and 4 bases from J, with 21 bases between. Germline CDR1 SGHRS, CDR2 YFSETQ. The full variable domain, its missing parts supplied by reference TRBV5-1 and TRBJ2-5, is KAGVTQTPRYLIKTRGQQVTLSCSPISGHRSVSWYQQTPGQGLQFLFEYFSETQRNKGNFPGRFSGRQFSNSRSEMNVSTLELGDSALYLCASRIGPGGGGETQYFGPGTRLLVL.

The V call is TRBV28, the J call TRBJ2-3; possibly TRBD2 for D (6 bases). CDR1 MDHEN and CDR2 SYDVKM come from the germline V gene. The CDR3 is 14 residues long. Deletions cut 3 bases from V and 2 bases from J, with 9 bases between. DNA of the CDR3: TGTGCCAGCAGTTTTCCGGGACTCACAGATACGCAGTATTTT. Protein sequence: CASSFPGLTDTQYF.

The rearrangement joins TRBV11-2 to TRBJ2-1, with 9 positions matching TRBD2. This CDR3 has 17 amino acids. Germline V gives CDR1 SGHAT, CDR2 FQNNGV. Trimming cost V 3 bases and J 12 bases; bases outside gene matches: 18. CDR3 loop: CASSFKVGSGREGGQFF. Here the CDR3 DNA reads TGTGCCAGCAGCTTTAAGGTCGGTAGCGGGAGAGAAGGGGGGCAGTTCTTC.

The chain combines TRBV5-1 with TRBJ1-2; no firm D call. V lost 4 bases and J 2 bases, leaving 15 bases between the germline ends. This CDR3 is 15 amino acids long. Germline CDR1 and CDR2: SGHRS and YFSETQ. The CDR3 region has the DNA TGCGCCAGCAGCCCACACCCAAACCCGAACTATGGCTACACCTTC. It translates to CASSPHPNPNYGYTF. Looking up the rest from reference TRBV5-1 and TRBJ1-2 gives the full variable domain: KAGVTQTPRYLIKTRGQQVTLSCSPISGHRSVSWYQQTPGQGLQFLFEYFSETQRNKGNFPGRFSGRQFSNSRSEMNVSTLELGDSALYLCASSPHPNPNYGYTFGSGTRLTVV.

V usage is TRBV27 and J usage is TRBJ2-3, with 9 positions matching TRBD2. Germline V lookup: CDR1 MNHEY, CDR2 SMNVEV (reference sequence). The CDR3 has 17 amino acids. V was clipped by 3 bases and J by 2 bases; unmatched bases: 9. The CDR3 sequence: CASSLGPGLAVTDTQYF. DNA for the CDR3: TGTGCCAGCAGTTTGGGACCGGGACTAGCCGTCACAGATACGCAGTATTTT.

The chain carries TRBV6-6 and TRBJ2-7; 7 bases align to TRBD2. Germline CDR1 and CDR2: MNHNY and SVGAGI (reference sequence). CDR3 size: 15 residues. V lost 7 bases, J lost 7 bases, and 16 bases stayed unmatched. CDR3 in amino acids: CASTGAGVGAWEQYV. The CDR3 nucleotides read TGTGCCAGCACCGGGGCGGGAGTCGGCGCGTGGGAGCAGTACGTC.

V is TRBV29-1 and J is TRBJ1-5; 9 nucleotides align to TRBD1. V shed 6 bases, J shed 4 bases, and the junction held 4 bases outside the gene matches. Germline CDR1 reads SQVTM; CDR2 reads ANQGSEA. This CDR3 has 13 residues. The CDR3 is CSVRTGENQPQHF. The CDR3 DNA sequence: TGCAGCGTCCGGACAGGGGAGAATCAGCCCCAGCATTTT.

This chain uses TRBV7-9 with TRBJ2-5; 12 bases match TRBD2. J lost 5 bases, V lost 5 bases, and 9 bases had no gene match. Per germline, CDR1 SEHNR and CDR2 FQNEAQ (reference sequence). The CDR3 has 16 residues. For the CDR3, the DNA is TGTGCCAGCAGCAGGACTAGCGGGGTGGGTTTGGAGACCCAGTACTTC. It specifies CASSRTSGVGLETQYF.

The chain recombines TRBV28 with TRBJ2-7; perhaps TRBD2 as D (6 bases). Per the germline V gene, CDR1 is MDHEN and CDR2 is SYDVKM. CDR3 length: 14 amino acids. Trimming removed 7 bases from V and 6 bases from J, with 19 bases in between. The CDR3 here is CASTTREAAVEQYV. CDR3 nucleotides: TGTGCCAGCACCACGCGGGAAGCAGCCGTCGAGCAGTACGTC.

The CDR3 bases are TGTGCCTGGACCGGGACTAGCGGATACAATGAGCAGTTCTTC. This sequence encodes CAWTGTSGYNEQFF. The rearrangement links TRBV30 to TRBJ2-1; 11 positions match TRBD2. The germline V gene has CDR1 GTSNPN and CDR2 SVGIG (reference sequence). The CDR3 loop spans 14 amino acids. Unmatched junction bases numbered 3, after V lost 4 bases and J lost 4 bases.

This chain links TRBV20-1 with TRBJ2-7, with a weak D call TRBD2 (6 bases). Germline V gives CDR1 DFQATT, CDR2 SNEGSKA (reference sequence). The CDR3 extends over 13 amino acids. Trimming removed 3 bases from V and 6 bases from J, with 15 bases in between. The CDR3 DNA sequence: TGCAGTGCTAGTTGGCGCGGGACGGGCGAGCAGTACTTC. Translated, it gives CSASWRGTGEQYF.

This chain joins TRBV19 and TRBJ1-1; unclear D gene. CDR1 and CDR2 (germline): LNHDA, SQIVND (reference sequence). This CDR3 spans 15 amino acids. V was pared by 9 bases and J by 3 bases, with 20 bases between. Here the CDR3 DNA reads TGTGCCAGCAGACAACCTTCTGCGTGGGACACTGAAGCTTTCTTT. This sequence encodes CASRQPSAWDTEAFF.

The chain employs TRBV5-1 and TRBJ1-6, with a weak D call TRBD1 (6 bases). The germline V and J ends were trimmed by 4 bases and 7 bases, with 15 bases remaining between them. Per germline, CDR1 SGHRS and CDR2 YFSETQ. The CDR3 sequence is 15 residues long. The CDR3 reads CASSIETGLNSPLHF. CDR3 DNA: TGCGCCAGCAGCATCGAGACAGGCTTGAATTCACCCCTCCACTTT.